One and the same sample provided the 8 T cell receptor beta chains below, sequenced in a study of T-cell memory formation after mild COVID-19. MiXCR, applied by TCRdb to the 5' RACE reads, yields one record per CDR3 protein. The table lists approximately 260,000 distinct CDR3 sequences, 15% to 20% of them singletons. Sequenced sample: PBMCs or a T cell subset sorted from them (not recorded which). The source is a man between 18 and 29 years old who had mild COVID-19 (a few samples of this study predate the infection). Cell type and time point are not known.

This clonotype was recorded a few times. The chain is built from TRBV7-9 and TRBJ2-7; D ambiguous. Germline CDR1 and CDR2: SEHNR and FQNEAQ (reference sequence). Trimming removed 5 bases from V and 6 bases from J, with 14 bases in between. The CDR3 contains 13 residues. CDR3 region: CASSAIVVSEQYF. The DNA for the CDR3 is TGTGCCAGCAGCGCAATAGTTGTGAGCGAGCAGTACTTC. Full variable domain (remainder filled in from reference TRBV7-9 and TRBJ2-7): DTGVSQNPRHKITKRGQNVTFRCDPISEHNRLYWYRQTLGQGPEFLTYFQNEAQLEKSRLLSDRFSAERPKGSFSTLEIQRTEQGDSAMYLCASSAIVVSEQYFGPGTRLTVT.

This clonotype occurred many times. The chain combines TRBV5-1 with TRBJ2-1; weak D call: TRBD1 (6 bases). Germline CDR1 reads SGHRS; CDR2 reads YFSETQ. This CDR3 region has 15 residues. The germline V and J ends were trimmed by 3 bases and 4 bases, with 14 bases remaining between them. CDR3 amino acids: CASSSQVGAYNEQFF. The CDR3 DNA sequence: TGCGCCAGCAGCTCGCAGGTGGGGGCTTACAATGAGCAGTTCTTC.

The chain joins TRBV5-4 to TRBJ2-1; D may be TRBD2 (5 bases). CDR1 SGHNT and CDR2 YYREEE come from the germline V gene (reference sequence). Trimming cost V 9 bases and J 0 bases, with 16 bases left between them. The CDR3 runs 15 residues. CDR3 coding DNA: TGTGCCATCCCGCCGCCGGGGAGCTCCTACAATGAGCAGTTCTTC. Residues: CAIPPPGSSYNEQFF.

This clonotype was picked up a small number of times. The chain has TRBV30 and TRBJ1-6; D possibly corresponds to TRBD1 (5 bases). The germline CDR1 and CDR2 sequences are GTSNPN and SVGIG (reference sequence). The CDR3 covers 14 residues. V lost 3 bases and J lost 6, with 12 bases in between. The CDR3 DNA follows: TGTGCCTGGAGCACAGGTCAGCGTAATTCACCCCTCCACTTT. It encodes CAWSTGQRNSPLHF.

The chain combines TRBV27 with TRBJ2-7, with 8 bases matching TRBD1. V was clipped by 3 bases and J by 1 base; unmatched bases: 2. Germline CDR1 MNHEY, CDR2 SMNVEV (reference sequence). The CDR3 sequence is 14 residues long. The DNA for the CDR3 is TGTGCCAGCAGTTTTACAGGGGGATCCTACGAGCAGTACGTC. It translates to CASSFTGGSYEQYV.

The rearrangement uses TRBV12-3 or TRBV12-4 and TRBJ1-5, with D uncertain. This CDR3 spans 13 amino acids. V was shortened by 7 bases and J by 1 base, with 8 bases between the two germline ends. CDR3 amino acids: CASTRNSNQPQHF. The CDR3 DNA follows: TGTGCCAGCACCCGCAACAGCAATCAGCCCCAGCATTTT.

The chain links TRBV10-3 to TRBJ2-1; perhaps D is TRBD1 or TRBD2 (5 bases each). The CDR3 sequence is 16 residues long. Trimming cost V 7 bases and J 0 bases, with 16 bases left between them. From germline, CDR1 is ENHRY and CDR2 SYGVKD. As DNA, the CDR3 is TGTGCCATCAAAAGGGACCGTCCCGTCTCCTACAATGAGCAGTTCTTC. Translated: CAIKRDRPVSYNEQFF.

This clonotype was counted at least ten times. CDR3 nucleotide sequence: TGTGCCACCAGTGATTACAGGGAGACCACAGATACGCAGTATTTT. This encodes CATSDYRETTDTQYF. The chain carries TRBV24-1 and TRBJ2-3; weak D call: TRBD1 (6 bases). Trimming left V 2 bases short and J 2 bases short, with 10 bases between. The CDR3 has 15 amino acids. CDR1 is KGHDR, CDR2 SFDVKD, per germline.